The 26 T cell receptor beta chains below were found in one sample sequenced in a study of blood T cell repertoires in COVID-19. Assay used: immunoSEQ multiplex PCR; TCRdb lists only in-frame clones, some missing. The top ten clones hold around 6% of a sample with roughly 120,000 clones, approximately 81% of them seen once. Sample: peripheral blood. These receptors were taken from a man older than 75 with COVID-19, enrolled during active disease.

The sample holds one count of this clone. The rearrangement uses TRBV5-1 and TRBJ1-1; D gene ambiguous. With 4 bases removed from V and 5 bases from J, the gap between germline ends came to 15 bases. CDR1 is SGHRS and CDR2 is YFSETQ in the germline V gene. CDR3 size: 14 residues. The CDR3 spells CASSPGGWRTEAFF. CDR3 coding DNA: TGCGCCAGCAGCCCCGGAGGGTGGAGGACTGAAGCTTTCTTT.

The V gene is TRBV4-1, the J gene TRBJ2-2; 10 bases are shared with TRBD1. This CDR3 is 17 amino acids long. The germline V gene has CDR1 MGHRA and CDR2 YSYEKL. V shed 1 base, J shed 5 bases, and the junction held 7 bases outside the gene matches. CDR3 loop: CASSQGLGTGDTGELFF. In nucleotides, the CDR3 is TGCGCCAGCAGCCAAGGTCTCGGGACAGGGGATACCGGGGAGCTGTTTTTT.

The rearrangement joins TRBV5-1 to TRBJ1-1; no reliable D call. Germline assignment: CDR1 SGHRS and CDR2 YFSETQ. The germline V and J ends were trimmed by 4 bases and 4 bases, with 11 bases remaining between them. The CDR3 has 13 amino acids. The CDR3 DNA sequence: TGCGCCAGCAGCCCAAGCGGTCTCACTGAAGCTTTCTTT. It codes for CASSPSGLTEAFF. The whole variable domain, remainder taken from reference TRBV5-1 and TRBJ1-1, is KAGVTQTPRYLIKTRGQQVTLSCSPISGHRSVSWYQQTPGQGLQFLFEYFSETQRNKGNFPGRFSGRQFSNSRSEMNVSTLELGDSALYLCASSPSGLTEAFFGQGTRLTVV.

Remarks on this clone: The sample carries other DNA sequences with the same CDR3. The chain has TRBV5-1 and TRBJ2-5, with 7 bases identical to TRBD1. There are 14 residues in the CDR3. The V segment lost 0 bases and the J segment 5 bases; nucleotides outside the gene matches: 4. The germline V gene has CDR1 SGHRS and CDR2 YFSETQ. The CDR3 protein is CASSLGGGSETQYF. CDR3 sequence (DNA): TGCGCCAGCAGCTTGGGAGGGGGCAGCGAGACCCAGTACTTC.

The table lists this clone with a few counts. This sequence joins TRBV6-5 and TRBJ2-5, with 7 bases fitting TRBD2. The CDR3 is made up of 16 amino acids. Germline lookup yields CDR1 MNHEY and CDR2 SVGAGI. Germline trimming cut 0 bases from V and 0 bases from J; bases unmatched to any gene: 4. This chain's CDR3 is CASSYSGGSDQETQYF. The CDR3, as DNA: TGTGCCAGCAGTTACTCGGGAGGGTCTGACCAAGAGACCCAGTACTTC.

V usage is TRBV30 and J usage is TRBJ2-3, with 13 bases identical to TRBD2. Germline lookup yields CDR1 GTSNPN and CDR2 SVGIG (reference sequence). The ends lost 4 bases at V and 4 bases at J; junction bases unmatched: 8. There are 16 residues in the CDR3. CDR3 DNA: TGTGCCTGGATGCGGACTAGCGGGAGACTTTCAGATACGCAGTATTTT. Amino acid sequence: CAWMRTSGRLSDTQYF.

The rearrangement joins TRBV19 to TRBJ1-1, with D perhaps TRBD1 (6 bases). This CDR3 has 16 residues. In germline, CDR1 is LNHDA, CDR2 SQIVND (reference sequence). Between the trimmed V and J ends, which lost 10 bases and 1 base, there was a span of 22 bases. Here the CDR3 reads CATVLRAQGKNTEAFF. Written as DNA, the CDR3 is TGTGCCACAGTCCTACGGGCACAGGGAAAGAACACTGAAGCTTTCTTT.

To note about this clone: Its ends do not fully match the called genes, so a read error is possible. The rearrangement links TRBV2 to TRBJ2-3; TRBD2 matches 8 bases. The CDR3 extends over 16 amino acids. The germline V gene has CDR1 SNHLY and CDR2 FYNNEI. CDR3 residues: CASNELRGRNTDTQYF. The CDR3 nucleotides read TGTGCCAGCAATGAATTGCGCGGGAGGAACACAGATACGCAGTATTTT. The full variable domain, in which reference TRBV2 and TRBJ2-3 provide the parts outside the CDR3, is EPEVTQTPSHQVTQMGQEVILRCVPISNHLYFYWYRQILGQKVEFLVSFYNNEISEKSEIFDDQFSVERPDGSNFTLKIRSTKLEDSAMYFCASNELRGRNTDTQYFGPGTRLTVL.

V usage is TRBV7-2 and J usage is TRBJ2-7; no firm D call. This CDR3 contains 15 residues. Germline V gene lookup returns CDR1 SGHTA and CDR2 FQGNSA. Deletions cut 2 bases from V and 2 bases from J, with 13 bases between. This chain's CDR3 is CASSLLLRQAYEQYF. DNA of the CDR3: TGTGCCAGCAGCTTATTGCTCCGACAAGCCTACGAGCAGTACTTC. The variable domain in full, completed from reference TRBV7-2 and TRBJ2-7, reads GAGVSQSPSNKVTEKGKDVELRCDPISGHTALYWYRQSLGQGLEFLIYFQGNSAPDKSGLPSDRFSAERTGGSVSTLTIQRTQQEDSAVYLCASSLLLRQAYEQYFGPGTRLTVT.

The chain combines TRBV29-1 with TRBJ1-4; D call uncertain. The CDR3 spans 14 residues. Germline V gene data show CDR1 as SQVTM and CDR2 as ANQGSEA. V dropped 5 bases and J dropped 1 base, with 11 bases sitting between them. This CDR3 is CSVQRRVTNEKLFF. CDR3 DNA sequence: TGCAGCGTTCAGAGGAGGGTAACTAATGAAAAACTGTTTTTT.

The gene calls are TRBV19 and TRBJ2-7; possible D gene TRBD2, 7 bases. The CDR3 runs to 15 residues. Germline V gene data show CDR1 as LNHDA and CDR2 as SQIVND (reference sequence). V was pared by 3 bases and J by 0 bases, with 12 bases between. CDR3 sequence (DNA): TGTGCCAGTAGTATTTTCGGGGGGCTCTCCTACGAGCAGTACTTC. Translation gives CASSIFGGLSYEQYF.

The rearrangement links TRBV5-1 to TRBJ2-2; D might be TRBD2 (6 bases). CDR1 and CDR2 (germline): SGHRS, YFSETQ. The CDR3 sequence is 15 residues long. Trimming removed 2 bases from V and 1 base from J, with 9 bases in between. The CDR3 is CASSFEAGNTGELFF. Here the CDR3 DNA reads TGCGCCAGCAGCTTCGAAGCGGGGAACACCGGGGAGCTGTTTTTT.

V is TRBV18 and J is TRBJ1-2; TRBD1 might be the D (5 bases). The CDR3 runs 12 residues. Trimming cost V 4 bases and J 8 bases, with 11 bases left between them. Germline CDR1 KGHSH, CDR2 LQKENI. The CDR3 coding sequence is TGTGCCAGCTCACAAACAGGTTTAGGCTACACCTTC. The encoded protein is CASSQTGLGYTF. The entire variable domain, with the rest obtained from reference TRBV18 and TRBJ1-2, is as follows: NAGVMQNPRHLVRRRGQEARLRCSPMKGHSHVYWYRQLPEEGLKFMVYLQKENIIDESGMPKERFSAEFPKEGPSILRIQQVVRGDSAAYFCASSQTGLGYTFGSGTRLTVV.

The rearrangement links TRBV28 to TRBJ2-1, with 11 nucleotides matching TRBD2. This CDR3 is 22 amino acids long. The V gene's germline CDR1 is MDHEN and CDR2 SYDVKM. Trimming took 1 base from V and 0 from J; bases not matched to a gene: 17. CDR3 coding DNA: TGTGCCAGCAGTTTATTTAGAAAAAAAGGACTAGCGGGTGGGAGCTCCTACAATGAGCAGTTCTTC. Protein sequence: CASSLFRKKGLAGGSSYNEQFF.

The chain couples TRBV9 to TRBJ2-2; D not certain. The length of the CDR3 is 14 residues. V lost 2 bases to trimming and J lost 3 bases, with 8 bases between them. CDR1 is SGDLS and CDR2 is YYNGEE in the germline V gene. CDR3 in amino acids: CASSVDSDTGELFF. Written as DNA, the CDR3 is TGTGCCAGCAGCGTCGACTCAGACACCGGGGAGCTGTTTTTT.

A single count supports this clone. The chain recombines TRBV7-2 with TRBJ2-1; the match to TRBD2 covers 7 bases. V trimming: 3 bases; J trimming: 6 bases; junction bases outside the gene matches: 5. Germline assignment: CDR1 SGHTA and CDR2 FQGNSA. The CDR3 runs to 14 residues. The CDR3 nucleotides read TGTGCCAGCAGCTTGGGAGGGAGCGGCAATGAGCAGTTCTTC. Its translation is CASSLGGSGNEQFF.

This sequence joins TRBV4-1 and TRBJ2-7; TRBD1 matches at 11 bases. The CDR3 is 20 amino acids. Germline CDR1 and CDR2: MGHRA and YSYEKL. V shed 1 base and J 4 bases; nucleotides not matched to a gene: 18. The CDR3 DNA follows: TGCGCCAGCAGCCAAGGGGCCGGGACAGGGGGAGGCCATTGGGGTTACGAGCAGTACTTC. Amino acid sequence: CASSQGAGTGGGHWGYEQYF.

The genes are TRBV24-1 and TRBJ2-1; tentatively, D is TRBD1 (6 bases). This CDR3 contains 15 residues. With 9 bases removed from V and 9 bases from J, the gap between germline ends came to 23 bases. The germline gives CDR1 KGHDR, CDR2 SFDVKD. CDR3 nucleotides: TGTGCCACCCGTCGTGTGGGGGCTTTGGGGAGTGAGCAGTTCTTC. Protein: CATRRVGALGSEQFF.

This rearrangement joins TRBV7-2 to TRBJ2-7; D remains ambiguous. The CDR3 has 17 amino acids. V lost 5 bases and J 2 bases, leaving 22 bases between the germline ends. Germline lookup yields CDR1 SGHTA and CDR2 FQGNSA. The CDR3 loop reads CASSAAADGGGTYEQYF. The CDR3 DNA sequence: TGTGCCAGCAGCGCCGCCGCGGATGGCGGCGGTACCTACGAGCAGTACTTC. Looking up the rest from reference TRBV7-2 and TRBJ2-7 gives the full variable domain: GAGVSQSPSNKVTEKGKDVELRCDPISGHTALYWYRQSLGQGLEFLIYFQGNSAPDKSGLPSDRFSAERTGGSVSTLTIQRTQQEDSAVYLCASSAAADGGGTYEQYFGPGTRLTVT.

V and J are TRBV24-1 and TRBJ2-1; a possible D gene is TRBD2 (7 bases). Germline V CDR1 and CDR2: KGHDR, SFDVKD. CDR3 length equals 14 residues. V was trimmed by 4 bases and J by 8 bases, leaving 14 bases between them. This CDR3 reads CATSDPAGADEQFF. In nucleotides, the CDR3 is TGTGCCACCAGTGACCCGGCGGGGGCTGATGAGCAGTTCTTC.

The V gene is TRBV7-2, the J gene TRBJ2-3, with D perhaps matching TRBD2 (7 bases). The V and J ends lost 3 bases and 2 bases respectively, with 18 bases between them. The CDR3 length is 17 residues. Germline V gene lookup returns CDR1 SGHTA and CDR2 FQGNSA. The CDR3 DNA sequence: TGTGCCAGCAGCTTCCTGAGGGGGAGGGGATTCACAGATACGCAGTATTTT. Translation gives CASSFLRGRGFTDTQYF.

This clone showed up just once. The rearrangement joins TRBV24-1 to TRBJ1-2, with a tentative D call TRBD1 (5 bases). Trimming removed 5 bases from V and 8 bases from J, with 14 bases in between. Germline V lookup: CDR1 KGHDR, CDR2 SFDVKD. This CDR3 spans 13 amino acids. This chain's CDR3 is CATSGGQGVGYTF. CDR3 bases: TGTGCCACCAGTGGAGGCCAGGGTGTGGGCTACACCTTC.

This chain joins TRBV4-3 and TRBJ2-7, with 8 bases identical to TRBD2. CDR1 is LGHNA, CDR2 YSLEER, per germline. The CDR3 extends over 15 amino acids. J gave up 4 bases and V 0 bases, and 5 bases lay outside the gene matches. CDR3 protein: CASSQESSGRYEQYF. In DNA form, the CDR3 reads TGCGCCAGCAGCCAAGAGTCCAGCGGGAGATACGAGCAGTACTTC.

The rearrangement uses TRBV18 and TRBJ2-1; 7 bases agree with TRBD2. The CDR3 runs 13 residues. The ends lost 3 bases at V and 7 bases at J; junction bases unmatched: 3. In germline, CDR1 is KGHSH, CDR2 LQKENI. The CDR3 DNA sequence: TGTGCCAGCTCACCGGGGGAGGGAAATGAGCAGTTCTTC. Its protein product is CASSPGEGNEQFF.

This chain links TRBV28 with TRBJ2-3; 8 positions match TRBD2. The CDR3 is 16 residues long. Germline V gene sequence: CDR1 MDHEN, CDR2 SYDVKM. V was clipped by 2 bases and J by 1 base; unmatched bases: 5. CDR3 sequence (DNA): TGTGCCAGCAGTTTAATAGCGGGGACTGGCACAGATACGCAGTATTTT. As protein: CASSLIAGTGTDTQYF.

The genes are TRBV5-8 and TRBJ2-1, with TRBD2 matching over 9 bases. Germline CDR1 is SGHTS and CDR2 is YDEGEE. Unmatched junction bases numbered 5, after V lost 2 bases and J lost 5 bases. The CDR3 has 15 residues. The CDR3 bases are TGTGCCAGCAGCTTCGGACTAGCGATAGACAATGAGCAGTTCTTC. Its protein is CASSFGLAIDNEQFF.